This T cell receptor (beta chain) is from a study of blood T cell repertoires in COVID-19. Study-wide background: The samples span acute and convalescent COVID-19 from the United States, Italy and Spain.

Produced via immunoSEQ multiplex PCR; TCRdb's table is partial and in-frame only. The repertoire holds around 240,000 clones, approximately 83% seen once, with around 2.8% in the top ten. The length of the CDR3 is 15 residues. The junction had 7 bases not matched to a gene; V was cut back by 5 bases and J by 5 bases. Per germline, CDR1 SGHRS and CDR2 YFSETQ. Sequencing was carried out using peripheral blood. The chain uses TRBV5-1 and TRBJ2-1; 10 positions match TRBD2. The sequence came from a woman younger than 45 who had recovered from COVID-19. As DNA, the CDR3 is TGCGCCAGCAGTCGAAGCGGGGGGGTAAACAATGAGCAGTTCTTC. Translating gives CASSRSGGVNNEQFF.